This is a list of T cell receptor beta chains from one sample in a study of early T cells in non-severe SARS-CoV-2 infection. TCRdb recomputed calls from the 5' RACE reads with MiXCR, one row per CDR3 protein. The repertoire holds approximately 70,000 distinct CDR3 sequences, with 12% as singletons. Material: whole blood, obtained at baseline. The receptor source for this set is an adult who was a healthcare worker with PCR-confirmed SARS-CoV-2 infection or an uninfected control (not recorded which). CDR3s include the opening cysteine and the closing phenylalanine or tryptophan. The order of the fields is J gene, D gene, clone size, V gene, CDR3 DNA, CDR3 protein. The D gene is left open where the match is weak. A clone size is listed for some rows: how often the clone was seen (once, few, many), or a class if it is expanded.

J: TRBJ2-7; D: TRBD2; size: few; V: TRBV20-1; DNA: TGCAGTGCTAGACCCCGGTACCGGGGACTAGCGGAGATAAACTACGAGCAGTACTTC; CDR3: CSARPRYRGLAEINYEQYF
J: TRBJ1-5; D: .; size: .; V: TRBV20-1; DNA: TGCAGTGCTCAATCGAAACCTCAGCCCCAGCATTTT; CDR3: CSAQSKPQPQHF
J: TRBJ2-5; D: .; size: few; V: TRBV7-9; DNA: TGTGCCAGCAGCCAAGGAGGGGCCAGGGGCCAAGAGACCCAGTACTTC; CDR3: CASSQGGARGQETQYF
J: TRBJ2-2; D: .; size: few; V: TRBV3-1; DNA: TGTGCCAGCAGCCCTTTTGGGGTCCCCATGGGCACCGGGGAGCTGTTTTTT; CDR3: CASSPFGVPMGTGELFF
J: TRBJ2-1; D: .; size: .; V: TRBV5-6; DNA: TGTGCCAGCAGCCTAGTAGCGTCTGAGCAGTTCTTC; CDR3: CASSLVASEQFF
J: TRBJ2-7; D: .; size: .; V: TRBV7-6; DNA: TGTGCCAGCAGCTTAGGTCAGGGCGGAGAGCAGTACTTC; CDR3: CASSLGQGGEQYF
J: TRBJ2-7; D: .; size: .; V: TRBV15; DNA: TGTGCCACCAGCAGAGATCTCTCCTACGAGCAGTACTTC; CDR3: CATSRDLSYEQYF
J: TRBJ1-2; D: TRBD1; size: few; V: TRBV5-1; DNA: TGCGCCAGCAGCCAGGACAGGGGAGGCGGTGGCTACACCTTC; CDR3: CASSQDRGGGGYTF
J: TRBJ2-7; D: .; size: few; V: TRBV3-1; DNA: TGTGCCAGCAGGCCCTCCGACCGGGACCCCTCTTACGAGCAGTACTTC; CDR3: CASRPSDRDPSYEQYF
J: TRBJ1-5; D: .; size: few; V: TRBV7-2; DNA: TGTGCCAGCAGCTCCTCGTTCGATCAGCCCCAGCATTTT; CDR3: CASSSSFDQPQHF
J: TRBJ1-3; D: TRBD1; size: .; V: TRBV20-1; DNA: TGCAGTGCTAGAGGGATGCAGGGGGCTGGAAACACCATATATTTT; CDR3: CSARGMQGAGNTIYF
J: TRBJ1-3; D: .; size: .; V: TRBV4-1; DNA: TGCGCCAGCTCGGGACTGAACTCTGGAAACACCATATATTTT; CDR3: CASSGLNSGNTIYF
J: TRBJ1-6; D: .; size: many; V: TRBV28; DNA: TGTGCCAGCAGTTTAAGGGAGTGGACAGCCAATTCACCCCTCCACTTT; CDR3: CASSLREWTANSPLHF
J: TRBJ2-7; D: .; size: many; V: TRBV2; DNA: TGTGCCAGCATAGACTCGGCGGTGACCTCATACGAGCAGTACTTC; CDR3: CASIDSAVTSYEQYF
J: TRBJ2-3; D: TRBD2; size: few; V: TRBV5-1; DNA: TGCGCCAGCAGCTTGGGCAGTAGCGGGGGAACAGATACGCAGTATTTT; CDR3: CASSLGSSGGTDTQYF
J: TRBJ2-3; D: TRBD1; size: few; V: TRBV28; DNA: TGTGCCAGCGGACAGGGTGGCACAGATACGCAGTATTTT; CDR3: CASGQGGTDTQYF
J: TRBJ1-2; D: TRBD1; size: .; V: TRBV19; DNA: TGTGCCAGTAAGGACTCAGGGGGCCGAGGTGGCTACACCTTC; CDR3: CASKDSGGRGGYTF
J: TRBJ2-5; D: TRBD2; size: few; V: TRBV18; DNA: TGTGCCAGCTCACCGGGAGGAGCGGGGGAAGAGACCCAGTACTTC; CDR3: CASSPGGAGEETQYF
J: TRBJ1-1; D: .; size: .; V: TRBV7-2; DNA: TGTGCCAGCAGCATCATGCAGGGCACTGAAGCTTTCTTT; CDR3: CASSIMQGTEAFF
J: TRBJ1-6; D: TRBD1; size: .; V: TRBV5-4; DNA: TGTGCCAGCAGCTCGCCAGGACAGGGGGCTTTATCACCCCTCCACTTT; CDR3: CASSSPGQGALSPLHF
J: TRBJ1-6; D: .; size: few; V: TRBV28; DNA: .; CDR3: CASSWGQGAFHF
J: TRBJ1-4; D: .; size: many; V: TRBV7-3; DNA: TGTGCCAGCAGCTCAGCCCTTAATGAAAAACTGTTTTTT; CDR3: CASSSALNEKLFF
J: TRBJ2-3; D: .; size: few; V: TRBV20-1; DNA: TGCAGTGCTAGTACTACAGATACGCAGTATTTT; CDR3: CSASTTDTQYF
J: TRBJ2-7; D: TRBD1; size: few; V: TRBV5-1; DNA: TGCGCCAGCAGCTCGGACAGGGGAGGCCCCTACGAGCAGTACTTC; CDR3: CASSSDRGGPYEQYF
J: TRBJ2-3; D: .; size: few; V: TRBV7-2; DNA: TGTGCCAGCAGCTTAGCGAGGTTGCGGGGGCTTAAGACCACAGATACGCAGTATTTT; CDR3: CASSLARLRGLKTTDTQYF
J: TRBJ1-5; D: .; size: .; V: TRBV6-6; DNA: TGTGCCAGCAGTTACGGGGGTTGGGCGGACAATCAGCCCCAGCATTTT; CDR3: CASSYGGWADNQPQHF
J: TRBJ2-7; D: .; size: few; V: TRBV11-2; DNA: TGTGCCAGCAGCTCAACGGGGCTCTTCTACGAGCAGTACTTC; CDR3: CASSSTGLFYEQYF
J: TRBJ2-7; D: TRBD1; size: .; V: TRBV5-1; DNA: TGCGCCAGCAGCACCTCCCTTAGGGACAGGGGGCTCTACGAGCAGTACTTC; CDR3: CASSTSLRDRGLYEQYF
J: TRBJ2-6; D: .; size: few; V: TRBV6-5; DNA: TGTGCCAGCAGTTACTCTTTTGGTCAAGGCCTGGCCAACGTCCTGACTTTC; CDR3: CASSYSFGQGLANVLTF
J: TRBJ2-1; D: .; size: many; V: TRBV2; DNA: TGTGCCAGCAGCCCCGGAGGGTCTACCTACAATGAGCAGTTCTTC; CDR3: CASSPGGSTYNEQFF
J: TRBJ1-6; D: .; size: .; V: TRBV7-3; DNA: TGTGCCAGCAGCTTAATTTCAGGCTATAATTCACCCCTCCACTTT; CDR3: CASSLISGYNSPLHF
J: TRBJ2-2; D: .; size: many; V: TRBV28; DNA: .; CDR3: CASSSSGTNTGELFF
J: TRBJ2-3; D: TRBD1; size: few; V: TRBV20-1; DNA: TGCAGTGCTACGGACAGGGCACAACGTGGAGATACGCAGTATTTT; CDR3: CSATDRAQRGDTQYF
J: TRBJ2-5; D: .; size: .; V: TRBV24-1; DNA: TGTGCCACCAGTGATTTTAGGGAGGCGACCCAGTACTTC; CDR3: CATSDFREATQYF
J: TRBJ2-1; D: .; size: many; V: TRBV6-5; DNA: TGTGCCAGCAGTGGACAGCCACGCTCCTACAATGAGCAGTTCTTC; CDR3: CASSGQPRSYNEQFF
J: TRBJ2-3; D: TRBD2; size: few; V: TRBV20-1; DNA: TGCAGTGCTAGCCCGGGACTAGCGGGGGCAGATACGCAGTATTTT; CDR3: CSASPGLAGADTQYF
J: TRBJ2-2; D: .; size: few; V: TRBV7-6; DNA: TGTGCCAGCAGCTTGGCCGGGACCGCGAACACCGGGGAGCTGTTTTTT; CDR3: CASSLAGTANTGELFF
J: TRBJ1-2; D: .; size: few; V: TRBV7-9; DNA: TGTGCCAGCAGTTCAGCAGGGGACTATGGCTACACCTTC; CDR3: CASSSAGDYGYTF
J: TRBJ2-4; D: TRBD1; size: many; V: TRBV9; DNA: TGTGCCAGCAGCGGGACAGGTCCCAAAAACATTCAGTACTTC; CDR3: CASSGTGPKNIQYF
J: TRBJ1-3; D: .; size: many; V: TRBV18; DNA: TGTGCCAGCTCACCACCGGCGAGCGGGGACCCCTCTGGAAACACCATATATTTT; CDR3: CASSPPASGDPSGNTIYF
J: TRBJ1-1; D: .; size: few; V: TRBV11-2; DNA: TGTGCCAGCAGCTTGACTTCGAACACTGAAGCTTTCTTT; CDR3: CASSLTSNTEAFF
J: TRBJ1-5; D: TRBD1; size: .; V: TRBV7-2; DNA: TGTGCCAGCAGCTTAGGGACCGGGACAGGGCTCAACAATCAGCCCCAGCATTTT; CDR3: CASSLGTGTGLNNQPQHF
J: TRBJ1-5; D: TRBD1; size: .; V: TRBV7-2; DNA: TGTGCCAGCAGCCCCCGACAGGGGCCCAATCAGCCCCAGCATTTT; CDR3: CASSPRQGPNQPQHF
J: TRBJ1-1; D: .; size: .; V: TRBV20-1; DNA: TGCAGTGCTAGTACCGCCACATATAACACTGAAGCTTTCTTT; CDR3: CSASTATYNTEAFF
J: TRBJ2-7; D: .; size: .; V: TRBV11-2; DNA: TGTGCCAGCAGCTTAGTCAGTGTTCCCTACGAGCAGTACTTC; CDR3: CASSLVSVPYEQYF
J: TRBJ2-1; D: .; size: .; V: TRBV4-2; DNA: TGCGCCAGCAGCCAAGACAATGAGCAGTTCTTC; CDR3: CASSQDNEQFF
J: TRBJ2-3; D: TRBD1; size: .; V: TRBV6-6; DNA: TGTGCCAGCACGGACCCCGGGACAGGGGGGGCAGATACGCAGTATTTT; CDR3: CASTDPGTGGADTQYF
J: TRBJ2-2; D: .; size: few; V: TRBV5-5; DNA: TGTGCCAGCAGCTTGGTTCCCAGAGAGAACACCGGGGAGCTGTTTTTT; CDR3: CASSLVPRENTGELFF
J: TRBJ1-5; D: .; size: .; V: TRBV6-6; DNA: TGTGCCAGCAGTTACGGACCATCCAATCAGCCCCAGCATTTT; CDR3: CASSYGPSNQPQHF
J: TRBJ1-6; D: TRBD1; size: few; V: TRBV5-6; DNA: TGTGCCAGCAGCTCCTTCTCAGGGGGCGGATCACCCCTCCACTTT; CDR3: CASSSFSGGGSPLHF
J: TRBJ1-2; D: .; size: many; V: TRBV12-3/TRBV12-4; DNA: TGTGCCAGCAGTTTAGCGGGGGCGCTTAGCGCTGGCTACACCTTC; CDR3: CASSLAGALSAGYTF
J: TRBJ1-1; D: .; size: .; V: TRBV4-3; DNA: TGCGCCAGCAGCCAAGATATGGGGCAGGGAAGGGGCACTGAAGCTTTCTTT; CDR3: CASSQDMGQGRGTEAFF
J: TRBJ2-7; D: TRBD1; size: few; V: TRBV24-1; DNA: TGTGCCACCAGTGATCGGACAGGGCCCGAGCAGTACTTC; CDR3: CATSDRTGPEQYF